Each of the 5 T cell receptor beta chains below was sequenced from the same sample in a study of blood T cells in healthy people across ages. Next came a second PCR, run for about 7 to 11 cycles, which used a sample-barcoded 5' primer along with a J-beta primer mix. TCRdb reprocessed the 5' RACE reads via MiXCR and lists one record per CDR3 protein. Seen here are 800,000 or so distinct CDR3 sequences, 35% to 50% observed once, and the top ten hold around 18%. The sequenced material came from blood. Receptor source: a man at least 80 years old in good health.

The CDR3 DNA sequence: TGCGCCAGCAGCTTGGCGCGGAACTACAATGAGCAGTTCTTC. This translates into CASSLARNYNEQFF. The chain employs TRBV5-1 and TRBJ2-1; D unresolved. This CDR3 is built from 14 residues. Deletions cut 0 bases from V and 3 bases from J, with 7 bases between. Germline-derived CDR1 and CDR2 are SGHRS and YFSETQ.

This clonotype was recorded at least ten times. V and J are TRBV20-1 and TRBJ2-5, with unresolved D. The germline V and J ends were trimmed by 6 bases and 5 bases, with 10 bases remaining between them. Germline V CDR1 and CDR2: DFQATT, SNEGSKA (reference sequence). CDR3 length equals 11 residues. The CDR3, as DNA: TGCAGTGCCGGACCCAGGGAGACCCAGTACTTC. Translated: CSAGPRETQYF.

Details on this clonotype: A much larger clone differs from this one at a single base, so this may be a read error. The chain combines TRBV20-1 with TRBJ2-7, with TRBD1 matching over 9 bases. V shed 2 bases, J shed 7 bases, and the junction held 15 bases outside the gene matches. This CDR3 is built from 16 residues. Germline loops: CDR1 DFQATT, CDR2 SNEGSKA (reference sequence). CDR3 protein: CSARNKGTGTFNEQYF. CDR3 nucleotide sequence: TGCAGTGCTAGAAACAAAGGGACAGGGACTTTCAATGAGCAGTACTTC.

V is TRBV5-1 and J is TRBJ2-7; TRBD1 agrees at 11 bases. After removal of 4 bases from V and 1 base from J, the junction contained 4 bases not matched to a gene. The germline CDR1 and CDR2 sequences are SGHRS and YFSETQ. The CDR3 has 15 residues. The CDR3 loop is CASSRDRGLSYEQYF. The CDR3 nucleotides are TGCGCCAGCAGCCGGGACAGGGGGTTGTCCTACGAGCAGTACTTC.

As concerns this clonotype: The junction shows a germline mismatch at one end, possibly a read error. The rearrangement uses TRBV29-1 and TRBJ2-3, with 10 bases fitting TRBD2. The CDR3 consists of 14 residues. Looked up from germline, CDR1 is SQVTM and CDR2 is ANQGSEA. The CDR3 DNA follows: TGCAGCGTTCGTCCTAGCGGGAGCACAGCTACGCAGTATTTT. This translates into CSVRPSGSTATQYF.